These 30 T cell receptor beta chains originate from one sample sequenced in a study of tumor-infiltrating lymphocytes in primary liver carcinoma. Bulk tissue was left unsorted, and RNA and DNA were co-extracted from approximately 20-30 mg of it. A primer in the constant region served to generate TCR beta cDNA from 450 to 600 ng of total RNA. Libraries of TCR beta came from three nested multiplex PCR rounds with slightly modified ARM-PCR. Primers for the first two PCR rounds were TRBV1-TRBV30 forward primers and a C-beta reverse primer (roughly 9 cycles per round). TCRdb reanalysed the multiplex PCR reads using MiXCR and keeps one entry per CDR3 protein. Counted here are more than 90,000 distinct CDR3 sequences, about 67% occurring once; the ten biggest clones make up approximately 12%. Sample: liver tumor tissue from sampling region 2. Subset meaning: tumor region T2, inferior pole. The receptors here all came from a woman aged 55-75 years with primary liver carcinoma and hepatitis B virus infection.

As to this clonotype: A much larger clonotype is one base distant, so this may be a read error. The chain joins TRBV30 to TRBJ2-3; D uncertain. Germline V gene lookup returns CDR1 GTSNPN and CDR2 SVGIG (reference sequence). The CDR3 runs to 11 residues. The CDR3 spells CAWGSVRTHYF. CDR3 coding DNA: TGTGCCTGGGGGTCAGTACGAACGCACTATTTT.

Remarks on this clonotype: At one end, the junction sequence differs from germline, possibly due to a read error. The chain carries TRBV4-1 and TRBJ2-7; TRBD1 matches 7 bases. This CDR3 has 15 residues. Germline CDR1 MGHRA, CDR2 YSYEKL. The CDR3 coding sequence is TGCGCCAGCTGCCAAGATCCAGGGGGTATGGGCGAGCAGTACTTC. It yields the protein CASCQDPGGMGEQYF.

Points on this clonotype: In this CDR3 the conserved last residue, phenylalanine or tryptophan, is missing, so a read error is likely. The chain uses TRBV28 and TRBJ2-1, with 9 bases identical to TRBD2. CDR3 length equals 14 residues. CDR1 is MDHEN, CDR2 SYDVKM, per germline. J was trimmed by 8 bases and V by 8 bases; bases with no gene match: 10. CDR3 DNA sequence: TGTGCCAGCCGGTTGGAGCGGGAGGTTGATGAGCAGTTCTTA. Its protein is CASRLEREVDEQFL.

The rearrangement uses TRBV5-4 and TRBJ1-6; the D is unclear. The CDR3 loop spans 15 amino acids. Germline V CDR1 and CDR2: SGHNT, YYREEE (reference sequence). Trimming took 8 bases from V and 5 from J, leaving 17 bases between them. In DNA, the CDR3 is TGTGCCAGAAGCATCGGGCGGGCCCATAATTCACCCCTCCACTTT. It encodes CARSIGRAHNSPLHF.

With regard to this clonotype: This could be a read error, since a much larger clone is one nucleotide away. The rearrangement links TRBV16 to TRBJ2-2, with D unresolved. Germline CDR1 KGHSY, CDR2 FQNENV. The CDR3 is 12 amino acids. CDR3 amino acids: CVSSQYPGELFF. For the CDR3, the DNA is TGTGTCAGCAGCCAATATCCCGGGGAGCTGTTTTTT.

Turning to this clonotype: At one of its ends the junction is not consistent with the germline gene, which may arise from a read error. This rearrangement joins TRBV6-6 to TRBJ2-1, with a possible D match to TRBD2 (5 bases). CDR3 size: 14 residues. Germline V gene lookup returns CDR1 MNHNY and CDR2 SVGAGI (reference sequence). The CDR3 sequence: CASSHPEALNEQFF. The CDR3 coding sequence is TGTGCCAGCAGTCACCCGGAGGCGTTGAATGAACAGTTCTTC.

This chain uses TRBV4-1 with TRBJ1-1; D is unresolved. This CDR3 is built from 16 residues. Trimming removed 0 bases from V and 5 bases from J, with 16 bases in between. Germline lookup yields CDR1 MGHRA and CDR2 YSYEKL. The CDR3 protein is CASSQDRRPLITEAFF. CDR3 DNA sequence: TGCGCCAGCAGCCAAGATCGCAGGCCCCTGATTACTGAAGCTTTCTTT.

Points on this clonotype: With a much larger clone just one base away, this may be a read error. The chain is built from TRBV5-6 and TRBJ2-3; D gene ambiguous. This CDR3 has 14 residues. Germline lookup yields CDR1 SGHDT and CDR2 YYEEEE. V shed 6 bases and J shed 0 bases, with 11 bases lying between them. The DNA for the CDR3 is TGTGCCAGCACCTTTGATCGGAGCACAGATACGCAGTATTTT. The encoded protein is CASTFDRSTDTQYF.

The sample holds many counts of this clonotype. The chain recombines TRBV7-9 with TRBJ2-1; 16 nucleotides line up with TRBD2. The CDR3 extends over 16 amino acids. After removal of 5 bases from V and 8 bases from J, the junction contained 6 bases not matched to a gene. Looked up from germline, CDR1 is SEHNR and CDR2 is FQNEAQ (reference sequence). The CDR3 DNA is TGTGCCAGCAGCACTGGGACTAGCGGGAGGGCCCATGAGCAGTTCTTC. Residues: CASSTGTSGRAHEQFF. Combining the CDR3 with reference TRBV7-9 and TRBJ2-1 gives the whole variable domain DTGVSQNPRHKITKRGQNVTFRCDPISEHNRLYWYRQTLGQGPEFLTYFQNEAQLEKSRLLSDRFSAERPKGSFSTLEIQRTEQGDSAMYLCASSTGTSGRAHEQFFGPGTRLTVL.

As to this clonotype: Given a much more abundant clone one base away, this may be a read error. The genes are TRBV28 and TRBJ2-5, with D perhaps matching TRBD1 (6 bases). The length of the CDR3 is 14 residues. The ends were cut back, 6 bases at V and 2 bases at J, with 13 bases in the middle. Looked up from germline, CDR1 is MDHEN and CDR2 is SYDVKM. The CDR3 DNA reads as TGTGCCAGCAGCCGACAGGCGGTACAAGAGACCCAGTACTTC. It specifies CASSRQAVQETQYF. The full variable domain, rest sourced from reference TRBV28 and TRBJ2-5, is DVKVTQSSRYLVKRTGEKVFLECVQDMDHENMFWYRQDPGLGLRLIYFSYDVKMKEKGDIPEGYSVSREKKERFSLILESASTNQTSMYLCASSRQAVQETQYFGPGTRLLVL.

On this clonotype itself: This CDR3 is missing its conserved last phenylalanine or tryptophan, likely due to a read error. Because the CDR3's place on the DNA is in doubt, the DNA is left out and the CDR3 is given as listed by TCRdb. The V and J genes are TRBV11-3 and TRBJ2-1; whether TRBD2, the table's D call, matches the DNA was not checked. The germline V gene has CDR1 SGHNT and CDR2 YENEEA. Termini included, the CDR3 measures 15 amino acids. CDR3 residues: CATSLGTSGKLELFS.

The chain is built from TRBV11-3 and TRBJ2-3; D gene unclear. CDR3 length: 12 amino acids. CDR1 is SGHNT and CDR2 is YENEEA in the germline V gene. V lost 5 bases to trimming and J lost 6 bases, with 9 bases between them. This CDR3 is CASSMGADTQYF. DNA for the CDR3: TGTGCCAGCAGCATGGGTGCGGATACGCAGTATTTT.

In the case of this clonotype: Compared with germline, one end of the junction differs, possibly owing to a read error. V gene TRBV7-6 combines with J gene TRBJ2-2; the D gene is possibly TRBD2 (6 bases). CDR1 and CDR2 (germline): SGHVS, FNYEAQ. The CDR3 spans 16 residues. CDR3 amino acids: CASSPQAGGMAGELFF. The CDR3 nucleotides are TGTGCCAGCAGCCCCCAGGCGGGCGGGATGGCCGGTGAGCTGTTTTTT.

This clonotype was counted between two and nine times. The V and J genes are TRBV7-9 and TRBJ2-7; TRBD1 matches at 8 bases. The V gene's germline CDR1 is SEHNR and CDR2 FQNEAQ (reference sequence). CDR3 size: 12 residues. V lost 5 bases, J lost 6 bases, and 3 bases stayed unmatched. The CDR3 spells CASSEQGGEQYF. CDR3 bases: TGTGCCAGCAGCGAACAGGGGGGCGAGCAGTACTTC.

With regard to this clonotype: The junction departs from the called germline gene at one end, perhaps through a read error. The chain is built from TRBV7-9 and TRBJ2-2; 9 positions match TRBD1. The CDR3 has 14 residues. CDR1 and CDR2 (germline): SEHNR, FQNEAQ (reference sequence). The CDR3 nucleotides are TGTGCCAACAGCCCCGGGACAGGGTACAGGGAGCTGTTTTTT. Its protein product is CANSPGTGYRELFF.

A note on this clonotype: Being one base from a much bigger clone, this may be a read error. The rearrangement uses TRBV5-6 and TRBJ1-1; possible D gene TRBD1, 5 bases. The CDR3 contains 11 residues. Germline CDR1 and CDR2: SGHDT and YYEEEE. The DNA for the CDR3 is TGTGCCTGCAGCTTGGGGCCCAGTGCTTTCTTT. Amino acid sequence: CACSLGPSAFF.

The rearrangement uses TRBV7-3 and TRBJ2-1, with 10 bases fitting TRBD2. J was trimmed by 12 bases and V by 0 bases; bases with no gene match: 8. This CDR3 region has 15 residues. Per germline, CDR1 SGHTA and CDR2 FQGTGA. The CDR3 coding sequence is TGTGCCAGCAGCTTAACGTGGCTAGCGGGAGAGGTGCAGTTCTTC. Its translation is CASSLTWLAGEVQFF. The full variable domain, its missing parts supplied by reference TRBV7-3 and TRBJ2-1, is GAGVSQTPSNKVTEKGKYVELRCDPISGHTALYWYRQSLGQGPEFLIYFQGTGAADDSGLPNDRFFAVRPEGSVSTLKIQRTERGDSAVYLCASSLTWLAGEVQFFGPGTRLTVL.

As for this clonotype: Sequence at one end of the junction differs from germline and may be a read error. DNA of the CDR3: TGCAGCATTGTAGGGACTAGCCGGACCGGGGAGCTATTTTTT. This encodes CSIVGTSRTGELFF. This rearrangement joins TRBV29-1 to TRBJ2-2; 9 nucleotides agree with TRBD2. The CDR3 runs to 14 residues. The V gene's germline CDR1 is SQVTM and CDR2 ANQGSEA.

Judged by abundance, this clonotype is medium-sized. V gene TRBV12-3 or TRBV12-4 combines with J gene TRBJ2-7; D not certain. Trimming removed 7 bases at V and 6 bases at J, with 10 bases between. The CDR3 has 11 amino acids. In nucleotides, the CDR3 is TGTGCCAGCACCCCAGGTACCGAGCAGTACTTC. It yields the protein CASTPGTEQYF.

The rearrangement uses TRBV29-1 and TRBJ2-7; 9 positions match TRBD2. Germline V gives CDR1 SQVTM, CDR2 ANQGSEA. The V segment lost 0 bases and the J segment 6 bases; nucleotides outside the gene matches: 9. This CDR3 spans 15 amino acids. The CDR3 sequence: CSVEDSGSPPCEQYF. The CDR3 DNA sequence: TGCAGCGTTGAAGATAGCGGGAGCCCTCCCTGCGAGCAGTACTTC.

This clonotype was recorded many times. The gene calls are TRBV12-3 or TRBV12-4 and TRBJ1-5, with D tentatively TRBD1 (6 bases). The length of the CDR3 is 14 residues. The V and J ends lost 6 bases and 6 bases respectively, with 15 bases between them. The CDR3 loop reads CASREQGSSQPQHF. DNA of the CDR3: TGTGCCAGCAGGGAACAGGGTTCATCTCAGCCCCAGCATTTT.

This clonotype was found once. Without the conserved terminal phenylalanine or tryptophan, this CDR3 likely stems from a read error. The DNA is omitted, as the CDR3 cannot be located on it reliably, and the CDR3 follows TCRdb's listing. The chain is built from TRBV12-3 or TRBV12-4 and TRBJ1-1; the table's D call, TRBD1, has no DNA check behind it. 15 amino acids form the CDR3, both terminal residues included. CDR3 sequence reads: CASSQRGQGYTETFS.

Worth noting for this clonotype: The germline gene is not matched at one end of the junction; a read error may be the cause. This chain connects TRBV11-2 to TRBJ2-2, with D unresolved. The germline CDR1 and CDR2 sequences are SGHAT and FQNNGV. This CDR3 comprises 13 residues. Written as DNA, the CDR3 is TGTGCCAGTAGCTTAGGCACGTGGGGGGAGCTGTTTTTT. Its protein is CASSLGTWGELFF.

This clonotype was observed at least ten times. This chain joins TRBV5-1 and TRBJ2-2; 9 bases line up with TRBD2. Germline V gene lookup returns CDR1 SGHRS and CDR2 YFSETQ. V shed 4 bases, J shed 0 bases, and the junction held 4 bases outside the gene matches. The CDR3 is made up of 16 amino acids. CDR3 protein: CASSKLAGSNTGELFF. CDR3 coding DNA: TGCGCCAGCAGCAAACTAGCGGGTTCGAACACCGGGGAGCTGTTTTTT. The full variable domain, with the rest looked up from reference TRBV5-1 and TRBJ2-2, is KAGVTQTPRYLIKTRGQQVTLSCSPISGHRSVSWYQQTPGQGLQFLFEYFSETQRNKGNFPGRFSGRQFSNSRSEMNVSTLELGDSALYLCASSKLAGSNTGELFFGEGSRLTVL.

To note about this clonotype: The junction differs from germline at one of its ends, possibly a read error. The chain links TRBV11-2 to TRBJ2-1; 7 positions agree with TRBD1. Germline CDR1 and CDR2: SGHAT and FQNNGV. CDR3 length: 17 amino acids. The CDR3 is CASSLRPGQRFHNELFF. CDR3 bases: TGTGCCAGTAGCTTACGACCGGGACAGAGATTCCACAATGAGCTGTTCTTC.

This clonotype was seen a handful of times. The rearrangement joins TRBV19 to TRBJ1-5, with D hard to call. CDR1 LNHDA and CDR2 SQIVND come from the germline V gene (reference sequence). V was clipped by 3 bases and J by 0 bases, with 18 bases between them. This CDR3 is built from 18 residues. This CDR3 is CASSMEYGRGDSNQPQHF. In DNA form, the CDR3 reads TGTGCCAGTAGTATGGAATACGGCCGGGGAGATAGCAATCAGCCCCAGCATTTT.

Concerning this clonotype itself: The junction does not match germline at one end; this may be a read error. The CDR3 nucleotides are TGTGTCAGCAGCCAAGTGGGCGGGACTGCCCTTGGCGAGCAGTTCTTC. It encodes CVSSQVGGTALGEQFF. This chain uses TRBV14 with TRBJ2-1, with D possibly TRBD2 on 6 matching bases. Per the germline V gene, CDR1 is SGHDN and CDR2 is FVKESK. The CDR3 runs to 16 residues.

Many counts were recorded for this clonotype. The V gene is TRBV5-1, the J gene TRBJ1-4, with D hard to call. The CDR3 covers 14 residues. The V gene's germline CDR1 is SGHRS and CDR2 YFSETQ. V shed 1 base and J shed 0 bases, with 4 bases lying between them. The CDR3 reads CASSLWSTNEKLFF. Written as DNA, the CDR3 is TGCGCCAGCAGCTTGTGGTCAACTAATGAAAAACTGTTTTTT.

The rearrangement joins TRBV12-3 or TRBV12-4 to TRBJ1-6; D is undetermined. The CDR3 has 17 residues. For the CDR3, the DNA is TGTGTCAGTAGTTTACAGCTGGGCAGCATGGGAACTTCACCCCTCCACTTT. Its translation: CVSSLQLGSMGTSPLHF.

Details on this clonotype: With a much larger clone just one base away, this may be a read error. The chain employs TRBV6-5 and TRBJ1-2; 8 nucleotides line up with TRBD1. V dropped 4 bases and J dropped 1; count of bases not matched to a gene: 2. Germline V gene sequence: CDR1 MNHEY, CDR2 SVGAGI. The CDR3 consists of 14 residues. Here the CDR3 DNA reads TGTGCCAGCAGTTCAGGGGGCAGTAACTATGGCTACACCTTC. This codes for CASSSGGSNYGYTF.